This T cell receptor (beta chain) originates from a study of CD8 T cells in ankylosing spondylitis. Study results and caveats: Disease-linked clones reportedly showed significant enrichment in matched ankylosing spondylitis synovial fluid. Among TCR beta sequences, a motif of roughly 8 highly homologous variants appeared characteristic of ankylosing spondylitis blood.

Preparation of TCR beta libraries was done by quantitative 5'-RACE with molecular barcodes. Via MiXCR, TCRdb re-called the 5' RACE reads, giving one row per CDR3 protein. The sample records 290,000 or so distinct CDR3 sequences, around 21% being singletons. The table lists this clonotype with a few counts. Its antigen is not known. Between the trimmed V and J ends, which lost 5 bases and 0 bases, there was a span of 13 bases. CDR1 is SNHLY, CDR2 FYNNEI, per germline. The CDR3 is made up of 15 amino acids. The clonotype comes from a female donor with ankylosing spondylitis or in good health (not recorded which). The chain combines TRBV2 with TRBJ1-1; TRBD1 might be the D (5 bases). Material for sequencing was blood, either unsorted or a sorted T cell fraction (not recorded which). CDR3 sequence reads: CASSIRASMNTEAFF. CDR3 coding DNA: TGTGCCAGCAGTATCAGGGCCAGCATGAACACTGAAGCTTTCTTT.